The sample holds a few counts of the clone carrying this TCR beta chain. The antigen remains unidentified. The data were obtained in a study of OX40 agonist ivuxolimab in advanced cancers. As for the study in general: Subjects had a mean age of roughly 60 years, with a range of about 20 to 85; about 83% were male. Having had anti-PD-1, anti-PD-L1 or anti-CTLA-4 therapy before was allowed, and over 35% had some.

Study observations and caveats: At 0.1 to 3.0 mg/kg and by week 6, clonal expansion occurred in CD4+ and CD8+ blood T cells. The average count of expanded clones was higher among CD8+ T cells than among CD4+.

Here immunoSEQ multiplex PCR was the method, and the copy in TCRdb shows in-frame clones only, minus some. In the table there are 15,000 to 20,000 clones, roughly 89% of which are singletons. The CDR3 is 15 amino acids. V lost 5 bases and J lost 0; bases outside the gene matches: 4. Germline CDR1 and CDR2: MNHEY and SMNVEV (reference sequence). The V and J genes are TRBV27 and TRBJ1-1, with TRBD1 matching 9 bases. Sequences were derived from CD4+ or CD8+ T cells sorted from blood, sampled in a trial of the OX40 agonist ivuxolimab. This receptor was identified in an adult with an advanced solid tumor such as melanoma, head and neck, liver or kidney cancer. Here the CDR3 DNA reads TGTGCCAGCAGTGCGACAGGGGGGATGAACACTGAAGCTTTCTTT. This sequence encodes CASSATGGMNTEAFF.